This TCR beta chain was sequenced for a study of T cells after yellow fever vaccination. Study outcomes and limitations: CD4 and CD8 compartments shared a small share of clonotypes, likely from convergent recombination. Any FACS-sorted repertoire could hold abundant clonotypes that contaminate it from the bulk population. Most clones from primary vaccination were detected again post-booster (around 95% CD4, more than 85% CD8).

Remarks on this clonotype: Its antigen remains unknown.

TCRdb used MiXCR to reprocess the 5' RACE reads, holding one entry per CDR3 protein. The sample includes more than 450,000 distinct CDR3 sequences, about a fifth of them seen just once. Trimming cost V 1 base and J 8 bases, with 11 bases left between them. This CDR3 has 13 amino acids. This clonotype originated in a man aged 18 to 30 who received the YFV17D yellow fever vaccine. This sequence joins TRBV12-3 or TRBV12-4 and TRBJ1-2; D may be TRBD1 (5 bases). The material sequenced was PBMCs, taken roughly 20 days after the first yellow fever vaccination. CDR3 amino acids: CASSLVRGGGYTF. The CDR3 region has the DNA TGTGCCAGCAGTTTAGTGAGGGGAGGGGGCTACACCTTC.